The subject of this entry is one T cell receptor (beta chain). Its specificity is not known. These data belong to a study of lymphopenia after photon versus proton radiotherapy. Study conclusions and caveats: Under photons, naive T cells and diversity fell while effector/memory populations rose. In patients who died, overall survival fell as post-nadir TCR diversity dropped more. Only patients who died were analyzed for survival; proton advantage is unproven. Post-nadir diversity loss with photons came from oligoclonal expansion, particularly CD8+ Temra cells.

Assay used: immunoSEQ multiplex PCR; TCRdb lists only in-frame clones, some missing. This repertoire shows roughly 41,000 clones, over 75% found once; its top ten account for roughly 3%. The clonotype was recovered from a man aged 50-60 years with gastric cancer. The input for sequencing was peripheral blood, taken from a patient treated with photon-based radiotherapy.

The CDR3 nucleotides are TGTGCCAGCACCCCGCGGACGGGCAACACTGAAGCTTTCTTT. Its protein is CASTPRTGNTEAFF. The gene calls are TRBV6-1 and TRBJ1-1; D gene ambiguous. This CDR3 contains 14 residues. CDR1 is MNHNS and CDR2 is SASEGT in the germline V gene. V was pared by 7 bases and J by 2 bases, with 14 bases between.